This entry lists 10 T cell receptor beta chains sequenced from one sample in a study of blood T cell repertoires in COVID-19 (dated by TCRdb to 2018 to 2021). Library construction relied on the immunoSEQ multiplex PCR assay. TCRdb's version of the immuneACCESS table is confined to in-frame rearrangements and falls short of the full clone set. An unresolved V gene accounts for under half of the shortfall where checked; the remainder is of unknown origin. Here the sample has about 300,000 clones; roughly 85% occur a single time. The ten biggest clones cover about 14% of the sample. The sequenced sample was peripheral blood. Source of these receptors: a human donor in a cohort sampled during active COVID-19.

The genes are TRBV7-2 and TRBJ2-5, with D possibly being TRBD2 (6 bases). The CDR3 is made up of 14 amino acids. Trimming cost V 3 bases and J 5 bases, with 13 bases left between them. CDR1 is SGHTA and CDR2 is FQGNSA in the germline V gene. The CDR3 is CASSFSRERETQYF. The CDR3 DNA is TGTGCCAGCAGCTTCTCACGGGAGAGGGAGACCCAGTACTTC. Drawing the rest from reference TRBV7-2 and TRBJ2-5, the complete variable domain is GAGVSQSPSNKVTEKGKDVELRCDPISGHTALYWYRQSLGQGLEFLIYFQGNSAPDKSGLPSDRFSAERTGGSVSTLTIQRTQQEDSAVYLCASSFSRERETQYFGPGTRLLVL.

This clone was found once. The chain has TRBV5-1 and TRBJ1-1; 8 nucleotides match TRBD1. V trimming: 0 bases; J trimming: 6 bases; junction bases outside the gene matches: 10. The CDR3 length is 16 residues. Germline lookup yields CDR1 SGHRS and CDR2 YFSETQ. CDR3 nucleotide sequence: TGCGCCAGCAGCTTGGCCGGTTTTCAGGGGGCGCCTGAAGCTTTCTTT. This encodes CASSLAGFQGAPEAFF.

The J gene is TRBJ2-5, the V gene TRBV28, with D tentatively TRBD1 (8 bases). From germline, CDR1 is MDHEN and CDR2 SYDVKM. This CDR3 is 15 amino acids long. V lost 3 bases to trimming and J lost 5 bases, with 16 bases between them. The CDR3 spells CASSLPQGGVETQYF. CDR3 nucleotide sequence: TGTGCCAGCAGTTTGCCACAGGGGGGGGTGGAGACCCAGTACTTC.

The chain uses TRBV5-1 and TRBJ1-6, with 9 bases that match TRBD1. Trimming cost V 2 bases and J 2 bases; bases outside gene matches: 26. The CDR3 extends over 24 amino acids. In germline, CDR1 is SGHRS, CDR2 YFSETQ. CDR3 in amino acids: CASSFSPLPGGTGRKGAYNSPLHF. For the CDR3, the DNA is TGCGCCAGCAGCTTTTCCCCACTACCGGGTGGGACAGGGCGGAAAGGTGCCTATAATTCACCCCTCCACTTT.

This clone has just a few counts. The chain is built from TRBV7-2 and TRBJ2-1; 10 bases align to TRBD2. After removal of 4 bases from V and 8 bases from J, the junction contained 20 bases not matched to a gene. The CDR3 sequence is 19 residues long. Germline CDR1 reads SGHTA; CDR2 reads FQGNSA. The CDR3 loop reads CASSSRSSGSIGFSHEQFF. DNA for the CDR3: TGTGCCAGCAGCTCACGATCTAGCGGGAGTATTGGTTTTAGCCATGAGCAGTTCTTC.

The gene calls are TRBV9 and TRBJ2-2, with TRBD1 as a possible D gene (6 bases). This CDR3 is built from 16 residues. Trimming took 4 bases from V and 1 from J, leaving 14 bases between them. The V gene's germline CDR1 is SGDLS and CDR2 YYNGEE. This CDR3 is CASSPPGTMNTGELFF. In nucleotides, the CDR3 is TGTGCCAGCAGCCCCCCCGGGACAATGAACACCGGGGAGCTGTTTTTT.

The CDR3 DNA sequence: TGTGCCACCAGCAGAGATGTGACTAGCGATGAGCAGTTCTTC. Protein product: CATSRDVTSDEQFF. The chain uses TRBV15 and TRBJ2-1, with TRBD2 matching 8 bases. J was trimmed by 8 bases and V by 0 bases; bases with no gene match: 3. Germline CDR1 and CDR2: LNHNV and YYDKDF (reference sequence). This CDR3 has 14 residues.

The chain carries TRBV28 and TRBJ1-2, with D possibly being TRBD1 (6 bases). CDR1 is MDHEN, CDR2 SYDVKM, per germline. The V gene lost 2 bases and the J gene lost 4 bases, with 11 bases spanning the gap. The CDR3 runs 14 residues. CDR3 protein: CASSLAGQSYGYTF. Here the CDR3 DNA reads TGTGCCAGCAGTTTAGCCGGACAGAGCTATGGCTACACCTTC.

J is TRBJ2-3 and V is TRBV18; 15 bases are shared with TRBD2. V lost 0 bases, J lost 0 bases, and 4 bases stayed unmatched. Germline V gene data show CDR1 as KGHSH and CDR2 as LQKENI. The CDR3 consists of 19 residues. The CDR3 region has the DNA TGTGCCAGCTCACCACCGGGACTAGCGGGAGGACTGAGCACAGATACGCAGTATTTT. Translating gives CASSPPGLAGGLSTDTQYF.

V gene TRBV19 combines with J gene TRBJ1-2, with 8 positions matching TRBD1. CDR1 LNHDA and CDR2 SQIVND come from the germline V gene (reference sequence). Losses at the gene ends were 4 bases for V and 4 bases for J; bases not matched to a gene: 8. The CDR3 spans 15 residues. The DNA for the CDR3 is TGTGCCAGTAGTAGGGGACAGGCGGCGGTCTATGGCTACACCTTC. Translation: CASSRGQAAVYGYTF.